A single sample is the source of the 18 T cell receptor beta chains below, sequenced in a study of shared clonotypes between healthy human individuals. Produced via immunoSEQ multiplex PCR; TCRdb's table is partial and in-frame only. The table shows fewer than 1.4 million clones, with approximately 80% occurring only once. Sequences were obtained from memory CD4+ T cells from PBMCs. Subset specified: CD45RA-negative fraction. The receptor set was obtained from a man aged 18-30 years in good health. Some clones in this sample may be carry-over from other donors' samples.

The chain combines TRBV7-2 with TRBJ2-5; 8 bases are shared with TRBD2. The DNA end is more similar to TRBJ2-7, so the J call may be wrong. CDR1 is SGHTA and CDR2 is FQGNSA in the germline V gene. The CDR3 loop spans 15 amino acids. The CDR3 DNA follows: TGTGCCAGCAGCTCATCAGCGGGAGCGAGGTACGAGCAGTACTTC. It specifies CASSSSAGARYEQYF.

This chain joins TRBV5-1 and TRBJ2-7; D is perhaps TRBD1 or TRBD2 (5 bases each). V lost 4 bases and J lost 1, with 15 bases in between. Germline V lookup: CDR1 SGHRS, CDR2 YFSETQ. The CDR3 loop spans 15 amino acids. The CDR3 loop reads CASSPGNEGSYEQYF. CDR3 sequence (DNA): TGCGCCAGCAGCCCAGGGAATGAGGGGTCCTACGAGCAGTACTTC.

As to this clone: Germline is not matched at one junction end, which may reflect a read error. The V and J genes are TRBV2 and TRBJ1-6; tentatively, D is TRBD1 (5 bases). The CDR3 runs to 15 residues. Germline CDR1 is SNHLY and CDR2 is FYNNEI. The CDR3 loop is CASSETPQGNSPLHF. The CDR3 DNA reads TGTGCCAGCAGTGAGACCCCGCAGGGAAATTCGCCCCTCCACTTT.

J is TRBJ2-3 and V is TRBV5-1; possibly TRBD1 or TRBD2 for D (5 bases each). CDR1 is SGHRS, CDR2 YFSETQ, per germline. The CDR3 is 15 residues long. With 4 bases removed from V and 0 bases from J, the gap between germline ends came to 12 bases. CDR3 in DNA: TGCGCCAGCAGCCACGGGACGACTAGCACAGATACGCAGTATTTT. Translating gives CASSHGTTSTDTQYF.

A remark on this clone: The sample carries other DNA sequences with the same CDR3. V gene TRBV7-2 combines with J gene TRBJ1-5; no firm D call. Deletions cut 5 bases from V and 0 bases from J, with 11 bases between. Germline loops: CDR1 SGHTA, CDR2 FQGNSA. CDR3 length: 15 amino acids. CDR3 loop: CASSLGGYSNQPQHF. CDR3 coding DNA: TGTGCCAGCAGCCTGGGTGGGTATAGCAATCAGCCCCAGCATTTT.

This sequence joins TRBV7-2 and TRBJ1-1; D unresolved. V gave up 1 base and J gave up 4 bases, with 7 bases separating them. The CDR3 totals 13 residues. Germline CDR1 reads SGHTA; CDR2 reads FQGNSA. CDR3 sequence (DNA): TGTGCCAGCAGCTTAGGTATCCCCACTGAAGCTTTCTTT. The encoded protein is CASSLGIPTEAFF.

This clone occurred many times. The CDR3 loop reads CASSSFTQGDTEAFF. CDR3 in DNA: TGCGCCAGCAGCTCCTTTACTCAGGGAGATACTGAAGCTTTCTTT. The V and J genes are TRBV5-1 and TRBJ1-1, with D perhaps TRBD1 (5 bases). With 3 bases removed from V and 5 bases from J, the gap between germline ends came to 17 bases. Germline assignment: CDR1 SGHRS and CDR2 YFSETQ. CDR3 length equals 15 residues.

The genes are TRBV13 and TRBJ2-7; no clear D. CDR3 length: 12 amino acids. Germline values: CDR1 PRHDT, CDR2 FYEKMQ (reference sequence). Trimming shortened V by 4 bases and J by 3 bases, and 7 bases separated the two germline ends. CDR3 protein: CASSSRFYEQYF. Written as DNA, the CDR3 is TGTGCCAGCAGCTCCCGCTTCTACGAGCAGTACTTC.

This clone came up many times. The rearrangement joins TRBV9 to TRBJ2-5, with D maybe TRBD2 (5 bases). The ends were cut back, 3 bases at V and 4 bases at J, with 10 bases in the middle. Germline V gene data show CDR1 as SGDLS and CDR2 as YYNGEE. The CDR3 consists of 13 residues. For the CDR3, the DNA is TGTGCCAGCAGCGCGACTATATCAGAGACCCAGTACTTC. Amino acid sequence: CASSATISETQYF.

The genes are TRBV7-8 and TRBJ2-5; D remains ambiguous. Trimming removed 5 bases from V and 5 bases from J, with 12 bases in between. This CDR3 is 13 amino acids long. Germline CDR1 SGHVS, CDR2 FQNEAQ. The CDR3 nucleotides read TGTGCCAGCAGCCCCCAGGTAGGGGAGACCCAGTACTTC. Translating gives CASSPQVGETQYF.

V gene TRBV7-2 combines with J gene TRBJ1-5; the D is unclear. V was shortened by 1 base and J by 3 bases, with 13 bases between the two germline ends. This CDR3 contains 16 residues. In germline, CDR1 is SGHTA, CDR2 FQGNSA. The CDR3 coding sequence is TGTGCCAGCAGCTTAGGGTCGGGCAGCAACAATCAGCCCCAGCATTTT. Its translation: CASSLGSGSNNQPQHF.

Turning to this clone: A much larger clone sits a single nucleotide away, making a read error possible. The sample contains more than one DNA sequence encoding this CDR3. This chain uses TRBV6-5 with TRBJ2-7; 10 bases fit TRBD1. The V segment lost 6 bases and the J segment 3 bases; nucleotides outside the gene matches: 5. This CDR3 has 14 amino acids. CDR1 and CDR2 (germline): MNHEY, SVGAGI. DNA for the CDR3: TGTGCCAGCAGCTACCGGGACAGGGGCTACGAGCAGTACTTC. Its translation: CASSYRDRGYEQYF.

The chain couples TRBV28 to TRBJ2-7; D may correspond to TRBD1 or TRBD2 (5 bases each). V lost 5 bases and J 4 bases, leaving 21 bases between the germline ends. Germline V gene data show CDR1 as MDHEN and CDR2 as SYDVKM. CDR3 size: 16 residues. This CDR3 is CASSPIPPRDPYEQYF. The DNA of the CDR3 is TGTGCCAGCAGTCCAATACCCCCTAGGGACCCGTACGAGCAGTACTTC.

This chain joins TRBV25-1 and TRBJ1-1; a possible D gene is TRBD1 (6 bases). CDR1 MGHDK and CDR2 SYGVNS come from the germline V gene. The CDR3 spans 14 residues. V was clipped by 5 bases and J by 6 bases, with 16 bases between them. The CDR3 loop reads CASSRQVPGAEAFF. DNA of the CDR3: TGTGCCAGCAGTCGACAGGTCCCCGGCGCTGAAGCTTTCTTT.

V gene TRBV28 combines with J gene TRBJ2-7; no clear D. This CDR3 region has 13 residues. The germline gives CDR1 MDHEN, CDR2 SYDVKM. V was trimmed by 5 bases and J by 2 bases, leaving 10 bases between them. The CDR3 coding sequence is TGTGCCAGCAGTGGGCCCGGTCCCTACGAGCAGTACTTC. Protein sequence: CASSGPGPYEQYF.

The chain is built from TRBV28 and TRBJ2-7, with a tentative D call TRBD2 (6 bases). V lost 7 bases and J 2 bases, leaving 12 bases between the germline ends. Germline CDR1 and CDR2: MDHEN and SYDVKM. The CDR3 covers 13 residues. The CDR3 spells CASIPASAYEQYF. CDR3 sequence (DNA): TGTGCCAGCATCCCGGCTAGCGCCTACGAGCAGTACTTC.

CDR3 nucleotides: TGTGCCTGGACTAACGGGACTAGCGGAGGGGTTTACAATGAGCAGTTCTTC. Protein product: CAWTNGTSGGVYNEQFF. The chain employs TRBV30 and TRBJ2-1; 11 bases are shared with TRBD2. Germline CDR1 reads GTSNPN; CDR2 reads SVGIG (reference sequence). V lost 4 bases and J lost 4; bases outside the gene matches: 12. This CDR3 spans 17 amino acids.

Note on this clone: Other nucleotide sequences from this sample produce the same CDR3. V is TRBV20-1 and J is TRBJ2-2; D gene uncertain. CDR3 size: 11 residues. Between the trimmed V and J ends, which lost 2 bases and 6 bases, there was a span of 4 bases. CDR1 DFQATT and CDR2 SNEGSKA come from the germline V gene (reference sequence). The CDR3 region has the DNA TGCAGTGCTAGACGCTCCGGGGAGCTGTTTTTT. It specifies CSARRSGELFF.